The 12 T cell receptor beta chains listed next were all sequenced from one sample in a study of cytomegalovirus exposure and HLA in healthy donors. PCR was performed using 60 Vbeta and 13 Jbeta primers. The assay was immunoSEQ multiplex PCR, and TCRdb's table has in-frame clones only and misses some. Its table records 80,000 to 100,000 clones. Sequenced material: PBMCs. The receptors come from a man aged 50 to 59 in good health and CMV-seropositive.

The chain employs TRBV19 and TRBJ1-3, with unresolved D. V was cut by 4 bases and J by 2 bases, with 21 bases left in between. CDR1 and CDR2 (germline): LNHDA, SQIVND (reference sequence). The CDR3 runs 18 residues. CDR3 nucleotides: TGTGCCAGTAGTACCCCCTGGGTAGCCTCGGCGGCTGGAAACACCATATATTTT. It encodes CASSTPWVASAAGNTIYF.

The genes are TRBV5-1 and TRBJ2-3; possible D gene TRBD1, 5 bases. This CDR3 has 14 residues. The germline CDR1 and CDR2 sequences are SGHRS and YFSETQ. Trimming cost V 4 bases and J 0 bases, with 9 bases left between them. This CDR3 reads CASSPDSSTDTQYF. The CDR3 DNA sequence: TGCGCCAGCAGCCCCGACAGTAGCACAGATACGCAGTATTTT.

The J gene is TRBJ2-1, the V gene TRBV5-5; no definite D call. The germline V and J ends were trimmed by 0 bases and 3 bases, with 10 bases remaining between them. Germline V CDR1 and CDR2: SGHKS, YYEKEE (reference sequence). This CDR3 contains 15 residues. The CDR3 loop reads CASSLGLHYYNEQFF. The CDR3 nucleotides are TGTGCCAGCAGCTTGGGGCTCCACTACTACAATGAGCAGTTCTTC. Together with reference TRBV5-5 and TRBJ2-1, the CDR3 gives the full variable domain: DAGVTQSPTHLIKTRGQQVTLRCSPISGHKSVSWYQQVLGQGPQFIFQYYEKEERGRGNFPDRFSARQFPNYSSELNVNALLLGDSALYLCASSLGLHYYNEQFFGPGTRLTVL.

The J gene is TRBJ1-3, the V gene TRBV15; the D is unclear. This CDR3 is 16 amino acids long. Trimming cost V 0 bases and J 4 bases, with 13 bases left between them. Germline V CDR1 and CDR2: LNHNV, YYDKDF (reference sequence). The CDR3 sequence: CATSRDERSRGNTIYF. The CDR3 DNA is TGTGCCACCAGCAGAGATGAGCGCTCGAGGGGAAACACCATATATTTT. Drawing the rest from reference TRBV15 and TRBJ1-3, the complete variable domain is DAMVIQNPRYQVTQFGKPVTLSCSQTLNHNVMYWYQQKSSQAPKLLFHYYDKDFNNEADTPDNFQSRRPNTSFCFLDIRSPGLGDTAMYLCATSRDERSRGNTIYFGEGSWLTVV.

The chain couples TRBV9 to TRBJ2-1; weak D call: TRBD2 (6 bases). The CDR3 has 15 residues. The V gene lost 3 bases and the J gene lost 9 bases, with 19 bases spanning the gap. The germline gives CDR1 SGDLS, CDR2 YYNGEE. DNA for the CDR3: TGTGCCAGCAGCGCCCGGGCCCCTCCCGGGGGTGAGCAGTTCTTC. Amino acids: CASSARAPPGGEQFF.

The chain has TRBV11-2 and TRBJ1-1, with D tentatively TRBD1 (6 bases). Germline loops: CDR1 SGHAT, CDR2 FQNNGV. The CDR3 totals 13 residues. The ends were cut back, 8 bases at V and 0 bases at J, with 10 bases in the middle. The CDR3 DNA reads as TGTGCCAGCGGGAGGGACATGAACACTGAAGCTTTCTTT. Amino acids: CASGRDMNTEAFF.

This chain uses TRBV4-2 with TRBJ1-1; 9 positions match TRBD1. Germline CDR1 is LGHNA and CDR2 is YNFKEQ. V lost 0 bases and J lost 11; bases outside the gene matches: 16. The CDR3 covers 17 residues. The CDR3 DNA sequence: TGTGCCAGCAGCCAAGATAGGAGGGTGGACAGGGGCGGGTCGGCTTTCTTT. Protein product: CASSQDRRVDRGGSAFF.

The V call is TRBV5-1, the J call TRBJ1-1; 8 nucleotides agree with TRBD1. The V and J ends lost 6 bases and 1 base, in that order; junction bases with no gene match: 5. The CDR3 sequence is 14 residues long. Germline V gene data show CDR1 as SGHRS and CDR2 as YFSETQ. CDR3 nucleotides: TGCGCCAGCAAGCGACAGGGGCCGAACACTGAAGCTTTCTTT. It yields the protein CASKRQGPNTEAFF.

The chain employs TRBV27 and TRBJ1-4; D remains unclear. The CDR3 totals 15 residues. The V gene's germline CDR1 is MNHEY and CDR2 SMNVEV (reference sequence). Trimming took off 0 bases at V and 4 bases at J, with 9 bases between the two ends. CDR3 coding DNA: TGTGCCAGCAGTTTATCAGCCCTGAGTAATGAAAAACTGTTTTTT. Amino acid sequence: CASSLSALSNEKLFF.

V gene TRBV5-1 combines with J gene TRBJ1-2; TRBD1 is a possible D gene (5 bases). The germline V gene has CDR1 SGHRS and CDR2 YFSETQ. The CDR3 loop spans 16 amino acids. V was pared by 4 bases and J by 0 bases, with 16 bases between. The CDR3 here is CASSPTSTASNYGYTF. DNA for the CDR3: TGCGCCAGCAGCCCGACATCGACAGCCTCTAACTATGGCTACACCTTC.

This chain links TRBV18 with TRBJ1-1; a possible D gene is TRBD1 (6 bases). CDR1 is KGHSH, CDR2 LQKENI, per germline. Trimming removed 4 bases at V and 7 bases at J, with 13 bases between. The CDR3 consists of 13 residues. The CDR3 DNA reads as TGTGCCAGCTCACAACAGGGTACGAATGAAGCTTTCTTT. It encodes CASSQQGTNEAFF.

The rearrangement joins TRBV10-3 to TRBJ2-5; TRBD1 agrees at 11 bases. Germline V CDR1 and CDR2: ENHRY, SYGVKD. The CDR3 runs to 14 residues. Trimming took 6 bases from V and 4 from J; bases not matched to a gene: 4. The CDR3 bases are TGTGCCATCAGGCCGGGACAGGGGGGAGAGACCCAGTACTTC. It codes for CAIRPGQGGETQYF.